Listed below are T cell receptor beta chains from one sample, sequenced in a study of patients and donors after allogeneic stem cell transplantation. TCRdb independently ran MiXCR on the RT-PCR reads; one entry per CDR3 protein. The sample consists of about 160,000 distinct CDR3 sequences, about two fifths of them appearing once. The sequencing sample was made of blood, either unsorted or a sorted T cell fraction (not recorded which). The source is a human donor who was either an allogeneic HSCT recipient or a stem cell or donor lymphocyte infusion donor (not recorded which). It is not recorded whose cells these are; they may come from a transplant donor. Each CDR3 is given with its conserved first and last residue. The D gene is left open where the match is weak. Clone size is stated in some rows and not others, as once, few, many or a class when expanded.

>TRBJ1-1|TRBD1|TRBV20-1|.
TGCAGTGCTTATCACAGGGGATGGAACACTGAAGCTTTCTTT
CSAYHRGWNTEAFF
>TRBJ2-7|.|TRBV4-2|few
TGTGCCAGCAGCCAAGATAGGCCGGTCTACGAGCAGTACTTC
CASSQDRPVYEQYF
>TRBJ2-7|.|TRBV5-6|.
TGTGCCAGCAGCTTGTACGGGGCAGGGAGCTCCTACGAGCAGTACTTC
CASSLYGAGSSYEQYF
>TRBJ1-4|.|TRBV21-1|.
TGTGCCCCGGGGGAAGGTGAAAAACTGTTTTTT
CAPGEGEKLFF
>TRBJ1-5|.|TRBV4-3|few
TGCGCCAGCTCCCCGGGGCCCGGAGATCAGCCCCAGCATTTT
CASSPGPGDQPQHF
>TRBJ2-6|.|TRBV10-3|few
TGTGCCTCCAGGTCGGGCATTGGGGCCAACGTCCTGACTTTC
CASRSGIGANVLTF
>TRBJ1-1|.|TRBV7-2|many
TGTGCCAGCAGCTTAGGAGGGGCGAACACTGAAGCTTTCTTT
CASSLGGANTEAFF
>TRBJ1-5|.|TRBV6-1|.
TGTGCCAGCTGGGGGTCCGGCGATCAGCCCCAGCATTTT
CASWGSGDQPQHF
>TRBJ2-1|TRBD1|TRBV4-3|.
TGCGCCAGCAGCCAAGAGGGACAGGGGAGGGATGAGCAGTTCTTC
CASSQEGQGRDEQFF
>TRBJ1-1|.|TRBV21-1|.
TGTGCCAGCAGCATCCTCCAGGGGGGGACTGAAGCTTTCTTT
CASSILQGGTEAFF
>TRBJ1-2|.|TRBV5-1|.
TGCGCCAGCAGCTTGGGAAAAGAAGCTAACTATGGCTACACCTTC
CASSLGKEANYGYTF
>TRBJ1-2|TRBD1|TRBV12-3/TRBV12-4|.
TGTGCCAGCAGTCATGGACAGGGCCGAAACTATGGCTACACCTTC
CASSHGQGRNYGYTF
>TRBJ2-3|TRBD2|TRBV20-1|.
TGCAGTGCTCTAGTCGGCGGGGGGACAGATACGCAGTATTTT
CSALVGGGTDTQYF
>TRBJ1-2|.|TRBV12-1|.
TGTGCCAGCAGCGCCTATGGCTACACCTTC
CASSAYGYTF
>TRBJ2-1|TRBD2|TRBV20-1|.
TGCAGTGCTTCTACTAGCGGGCCCTACAATGAGCAGTTCTTC
CSASTSGPYNEQFF
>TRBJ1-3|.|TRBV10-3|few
TGTGCCACATGGACTGATTTTTCTGGAAACACCATATATTTT
CATWTDFSGNTIYF
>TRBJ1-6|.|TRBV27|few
TGTGCCAGCAGTTTATATCAGATTGGTTATAATTCACCCCTCCACTTT
CASSLYQIGYNSPLHF
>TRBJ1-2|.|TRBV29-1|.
TGCAGCGTTGAAGGACAGGCTGGGTATGGCTACACCTTC
CSVEGQAGYGYTF
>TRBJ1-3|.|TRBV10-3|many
TGTGCCATCAGGGGGAACACCATATATTTT
CAIRGNTIYF
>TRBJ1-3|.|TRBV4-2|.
TGTGCCAGCAGCCAAGATCTGACAGGCACTGGAAACACCATATATTTT
CASSQDLTGTGNTIYF
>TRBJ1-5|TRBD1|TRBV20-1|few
TGCAGTGCTCTTACCCTAGGACAGGGAGCACAGCCCCAGCATTTT
CSALTLGQGAQPQHF
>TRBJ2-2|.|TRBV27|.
TGTGCCAGCAGTTTCGCAGGGTACACCGGGGAGCTGTTTTTT
CASSFAGYTGELFF
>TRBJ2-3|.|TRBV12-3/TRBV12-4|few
TGTGCCAGCAGTTCTGAGGCGGATACGCAGTATTTT
CASSSEADTQYF
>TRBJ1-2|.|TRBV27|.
TGTGCCAGCAGATCAACCGGGACTTACTATGGCTACACCTTC
CASRSTGTYYGYTF
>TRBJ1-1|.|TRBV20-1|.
TGCAGTGCTAGACAGAACACTGAAGCTTTCTTT
CSARQNTEAFF
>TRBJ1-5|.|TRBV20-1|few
TGCAGTGCTAGGACCCGGCAGGCAACCTATCAGCCCCAGCATTTT
CSARTRQATYQPQHF
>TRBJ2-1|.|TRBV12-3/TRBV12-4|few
TGTGCCAGCAGAACCGGGACTGAGCAGTTCTTC
CASRTGTEQFF
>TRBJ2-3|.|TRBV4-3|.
TGCGCCAGCAGCCAAGATGGTGGGGGGCACGCAGATACGCAGTATTTT
CASSQDGGGHADTQYF
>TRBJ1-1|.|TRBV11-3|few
TGTGCCAGCAGCATGGGGTACACTGAAGCTTTCTTT
CASSMGYTEAFF
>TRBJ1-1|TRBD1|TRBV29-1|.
TGCAGCGTCCTAGACAGGGGGCTTGAAGCTTTCTTT
CSVLDRGLEAFF
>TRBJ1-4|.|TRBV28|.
TGTGCCAGCAGTGTTACGATTTCAGGGTATGAAAAACTGTTTTTT
CASSVTISGYEKLFF
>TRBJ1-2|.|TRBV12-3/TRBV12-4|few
TGTGCCAGTTGGGGGGGAAATTACTATGGCTACACCTTC
CASWGGNYYGYTF
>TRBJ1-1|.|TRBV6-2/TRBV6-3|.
TGTACCAGCGTCGTGCGAGGGGAGGACACTGAAGCTTTCTTT
CTSVVRGEDTEAFF
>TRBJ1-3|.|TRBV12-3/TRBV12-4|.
TGTGCCAGCAGTTTGTGGGGGCGCGTAGAAATCTTCTCTGGAAACACCATATATTTT
CASSLWGRVEIFSGNTIYF
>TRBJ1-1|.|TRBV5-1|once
TGCGCCAGCAGCTTGCAGGTTACGAACACTGAAGCTTTCTTT
CASSLQVTNTEAFF
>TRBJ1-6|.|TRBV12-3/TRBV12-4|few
TGTGCCAGCAGTTCCTCGGGGGCCGGCGGTAATTCACCCCTCCACTTT
CASSSSGAGGNSPLHF
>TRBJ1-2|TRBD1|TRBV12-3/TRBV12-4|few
TGTGCCAGCAGTTTTGAAGACAGGGGGGCCTATGGCTACACCTTC
CASSFEDRGAYGYTF
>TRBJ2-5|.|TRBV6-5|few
TGTGCCAGCAGGTACCAGGGCCGAGAGACCCAGTACTTC
CASRYQGRETQYF
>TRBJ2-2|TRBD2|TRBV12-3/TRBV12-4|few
TGTGCCAGCAGTGCTCGACTAGCCGGCGCGAACACCGGGGAGCTGTTTTTT
CASSARLAGANTGELFF
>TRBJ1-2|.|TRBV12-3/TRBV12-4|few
TGTGCCAGCAGTTTGAGGACAGACAACTATGGCTACACCTTC
CASSLRTDNYGYTF
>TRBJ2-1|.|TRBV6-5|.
TGTGCCAGCAGTTACTCGTCGGGTGGGAATGAGCAGTTCTTC
CASSYSSGGNEQFF
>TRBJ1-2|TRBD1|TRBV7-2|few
TGTGCCAGCAGCTTAGACAGGGGCCTGGCCTATGGCTACACCTTC
CASSLDRGLAYGYTF
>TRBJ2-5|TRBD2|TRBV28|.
TGTGCCAGCAGTCCCGGACGTAGCGGGGCTAAAGAGACCCAGTACTTC
CASSPGRSGAKETQYF
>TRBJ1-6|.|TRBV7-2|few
TGTGCCAGCAGCTTAGTCCTACGGGGAGCCTATAATTCACCCCTCCACTTT
CASSLVLRGAYNSPLHF
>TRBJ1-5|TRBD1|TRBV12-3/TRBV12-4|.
TGTGCCAGCAGTTTAGTGCGGACAGGGGGCGATCAGCCCCAGCATTTT
CASSLVRTGGDQPQHF
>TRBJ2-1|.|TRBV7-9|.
TGTGCCAGCAGCTCAAGGTGGCCCTACAATGAGCAGTTCTTC
CASSSRWPYNEQFF
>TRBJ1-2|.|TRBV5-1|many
TGCGCCAGCAGCTTGGGGGTCGATGGCTACACCTTC
CASSLGVDGYTF
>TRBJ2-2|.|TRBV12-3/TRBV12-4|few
TGTGCCAGCAGTTTGGTTCTGCAGACTACCACCGGGGAGCTGTTTTTT
CASSLVLQTTTGELFF
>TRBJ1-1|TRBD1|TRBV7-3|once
TGTGCCAGCAGCTTAACTTCAGGGGGCGCGAACACTGAAGCTTTCTTT
CASSLTSGGANTEAFF
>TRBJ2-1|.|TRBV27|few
TGTGCCAGCAGTTTTTTGTCTTCGGCCGGGCCAGGTAATGAGCAGTTCTTC
CASSFLSSAGPGNEQFF